This entry lists 20 T cell receptor beta chains sequenced from one sample in a study of neurological immune-mediated disorders. TCRdb analysed the 5' RACE reads with MiXCR anew, one entry per CDR3 protein. The table includes about 30,000 distinct CDR3 sequences, about 15% detected once. Sequencing was performed on PBMCs. These receptors originate from a man in his 70s in good health.

This clonotype was seen at least ten times. The V gene is TRBV5-4, the J gene TRBJ2-7; perhaps TRBD2 as D (5 bases). Deletions cut 5 bases from V and 7 bases from J, with 16 bases between. The CDR3 totals 13 residues. Germline lookup yields CDR1 SGHNT and CDR2 YYREEE (reference sequence). CDR3 coding DNA: TGTGCCAGCAGTTACGACGGACCGGGAGAGCAGTACTTC. This sequence encodes CASSYDGPGEQYF.

This clonotype was counted many times. The V call is TRBV4-3, the J call TRBJ1-1, with 8 bases aligning to TRBD1. The CDR3 spans 14 residues. The V gene's germline CDR1 is LGHNA and CDR2 YSLEER. Trimming cost V 1 base and J 9 bases; bases outside gene matches: 7. The DNA of the CDR3 is TGCGCCAGCAGCCAAGTAGACAGGGGCTTGCAAGCTTTCTTT. This codes for CASSQVDRGLQAFF.

This clonotype was recorded at least ten times. The rearrangement joins TRBV20-1 to TRBJ1-5, with TRBD1 matching over 7 bases. Germline CDR1 DFQATT, CDR2 SNEGSKA (reference sequence). CDR3 length: 14 residues. The J segment lost 0 bases and the V segment lost 7 bases, leaving 6 bases of the junction unmatched. In DNA, the CDR3 is TGCAGTGTCCCAGACAGGGCTAGCAATCAGCCCCAGCATTTT. Translating gives CSVPDRASNQPQHF.

Many counts were recorded for this clonotype. V is TRBV24-1 and J is TRBJ1-4, with D unclear. The CDR3 totals 15 residues. Per germline, CDR1 KGHDR and CDR2 SFDVKD. Trimming took 5 bases from V and 0 from J, leaving 9 bases between them. This chain's CDR3 is CATSASGATNEKLFF. DNA of the CDR3: TGTGCCACCAGTGCATCGGGTGCAACTAATGAAAAACTGTTTTTT.

In its sample, this clonotype was seen many times. The J gene is TRBJ1-1, the V gene TRBV20-1; tentatively, D is TRBD1 (5 bases). With 7 bases removed from V and 1 base from J, the gap between germline ends came to 19 bases. The CDR3 has 15 amino acids. Germline V gene sequence: CDR1 DFQATT, CDR2 SNEGSKA (reference sequence). The CDR3, as DNA: TGCAGTGTTATGAACCCAGGGCAGGGGAACACTGAAGCTTTCTTT. It translates to CSVMNPGQGNTEAFF.

This clonotype appeared many times. V gene TRBV24-1 combines with J gene TRBJ2-7, with TRBD1 as a possible D gene (5 bases). The CDR3 spans 15 residues. Trimming removed 4 bases from V and 3 bases from J, with 15 bases in between. Germline values: CDR1 KGHDR, CDR2 SFDVKD. The CDR3 reads CATSDSGHPYYEQYF. CDR3 DNA: TGTGCCACCAGTGACTCTGGACATCCCTACTACGAGCAGTACTTC.

The table lists this clonotype with many counts. This chain joins TRBV12-3 or TRBV12-4 and TRBJ2-2; weak D call: TRBD2 (6 bases). The CDR3 loop spans 15 amino acids. V dropped 5 bases and J dropped 3 bases, with 13 bases sitting between them. CDR3 residues: CASSLPLAYTGELFF. The CDR3 nucleotides read TGTGCCAGCAGTCTCCCGCTAGCGTACACCGGGGAGCTGTTTTTT.

This clonotype has at least ten counts. The chain combines TRBV7-2 with TRBJ2-1, with D hard to call. The V gene's germline CDR1 is SGHTA and CDR2 FQGNSA. Trimming took off 8 bases at V and 2 bases at J, with 4 bases between the two ends. This CDR3 contains 11 residues. CDR3 in amino acids: CASDPYNEQFF. The CDR3, as DNA: TGTGCCAGCGACCCCTACAATGAGCAGTTCTTC. Full variable domain (rest looked up from reference TRBV7-2 and TRBJ2-1): GAGVSQSPSNKVTEKGKDVELRCDPISGHTALYWYRQSLGQGLEFLIYFQGNSAPDKSGLPSDRFSAERTGGSVSTLTIQRTQQEDSAVYLCASDPYNEQFFGPGTRLTVL.

In its sample, this clonotype was seen many times. The chain is built from TRBV5-6 and TRBJ1-1, with D hard to call. Trimming shortened V by 0 bases and J by 5 bases, and 5 bases separated the two germline ends. The CDR3 runs 12 residues. Germline V gene lookup returns CDR1 SGHDT and CDR2 YYEEEE. The CDR3 sequence is CASSLDVTEAFF. The CDR3 DNA reads TGTGCCAGCAGCTTGGACGTTACTGAAGCTTTCTTT.

This clonotype was picked up a small number of times. The gene calls are TRBV19 and TRBJ2-1; D ambiguous. V lost 5 bases and J lost 1, with 6 bases in between. Germline V gene sequence: CDR1 LNHDA, CDR2 SQIVND (reference sequence). This CDR3 region has 13 residues. CDR3 loop: CASSPQSYNEQFF. For the CDR3, the DNA is TGTGCCAGTAGTCCGCAATCCTACAATGAGCAGTTCTTC.

This clonotype is medium-sized in the sample. CDR3 residues: CASSSWTSGGYNEQFF. DNA of the CDR3: TGTGCCAGCAGTTCTTGGACTAGCGGGGGATACAATGAGCAGTTCTTC. The rearrangement uses TRBV6-2 or TRBV6-3 and TRBJ2-1; 13 bases fit TRBD2. Germline V gene lookup returns CDR1 MNHEY and CDR2 SVGEGT. The V gene end was trimmed by 4 bases and the J gene end by 4 bases; junction bases not matched to a gene: 4. The CDR3 length is 16 residues.

The chain is built from TRBV20-1 and TRBJ2-3; D gene unclear. V lost 3 bases and J lost 6, with 13 bases in between. CDR1 is DFQATT and CDR2 is SNEGSKA in the germline V gene (reference sequence). The CDR3 runs 13 residues. The CDR3 here is CSASSAFRDTQYF. CDR3 DNA sequence: TGCAGTGCTAGTTCAGCGTTCCGTGATACGCAGTATTTT.

This clonotype has at least ten counts. The V gene is TRBV10-3, the J gene TRBJ2-7; TRBD1 matches at 8 bases. Germline values: CDR1 ENHRY, CDR2 SYGVKD. The CDR3 sequence is 14 residues long. Germline trimming cut 6 bases from V and 7 bases from J; bases unmatched to any gene: 11. The CDR3 sequence: CAIRTGQGEREQYF. The DNA of the CDR3 is TGTGCCATCAGGACCGGACAGGGTGAGAGGGAGCAGTACTTC.

This clonotype was seen many times. CDR3 coding DNA: TGCGCCAGCAGCTTACAGGGGGCTAGCGGGGAGCTGTTTTTT. It specifies CASSLQGASGELFF. The chain links TRBV5-1 to TRBJ2-2, with 9 bases that match TRBD1. The V gene's germline CDR1 is SGHRS and CDR2 YFSETQ. This CDR3 is built from 14 residues. J gave up 7 bases and V 2 bases, and 3 bases lay outside the gene matches. The variable domain in full, completed from reference TRBV5-1 and TRBJ2-2, reads KAGVTQTPRYLIKTRGQQVTLSCSPISGHRSVSWYQQTPGQGLQFLFEYFSETQRNKGNFPGRFSGRQFSNSRSEMNVSTLELGDSALYLCASSLQGASGELFFGEGSRLTVL.

The V call is TRBV7-8, the J call TRBJ1-1, with D perhaps TRBD1 (6 bases). Germline values: CDR1 SGHVS, CDR2 FQNEAQ. The CDR3 length is 13 residues. V was pared by 5 bases and J by 5 bases, with 12 bases between. CDR3 sequence: CASSPGTYTEAFF. In DNA form, the CDR3 reads TGTGCCAGCAGCCCGGGGACATATACTGAAGCTTTCTTT.

This clonotype was counted at least ten times. V gene TRBV15 combines with J gene TRBJ2-1; D is unclear. The CDR3 runs 14 residues. Germline-derived CDR1 and CDR2 are LNHNV and YYDKDF (reference sequence). The ends were cut back, 0 bases at V and 0 bases at J, with 3 bases in the middle. This CDR3 reads CATSREYSYNEQFF. Here the CDR3 DNA reads TGTGCCACCAGCAGAGAGTACTCCTACAATGAGCAGTTCTTC.

The table lists this clonotype with many counts. CDR3 coding DNA: TGTGCCAGCAGTGAATATTTTGGGGAAGTGAACACTGAAGCTTTCTTT. Its translation: CASSEYFGEVNTEAFF. V and J are TRBV25-1 and TRBJ1-1; the D is unclear. V was trimmed by 0 bases and J by 0 bases, leaving 11 bases between them. The CDR3 consists of 16 residues. Germline CDR1 MGHDK, CDR2 SYGVNS.

This clonotype has a count of ten or more. The rearrangement links TRBV6-5 to TRBJ2-7; D ambiguous. V was pared by 3 bases and J by 0 bases, with 9 bases between. CDR1 MNHEY and CDR2 SVGAGI come from the germline V gene. The length of the CDR3 is 14 residues. CDR3 sequence: CASSYDTSSYEQYF. The CDR3 DNA reads as TGTGCCAGCAGTTATGACACCAGCTCCTACGAGCAGTACTTC.

This clonotype showed up many times. The chain recombines TRBV5-1 with TRBJ2-2, with 15 bases matching TRBD2. Germline-derived CDR1 and CDR2 are SGHRS and YFSETQ. This CDR3 spans 20 amino acids. V was clipped by 4 bases and J by 0 bases; unmatched bases: 10. Here the CDR3 DNA reads TGCGCCAGCAGCCCCTGGGGACTAGCGGGGGGCTCGCCGAACACCGGGGAGCTGTTTTTT. This encodes CASSPWGLAGGSPNTGELFF.

This clonotype came up many times. The junction departs from germline at one end; a sequencing error may be responsible. The chain couples TRBV20-1 to TRBJ2-3; the match to TRBD2 covers 13 bases. Germline loops: CDR1 DFQATT, CDR2 SNEGSKA (reference sequence). The CDR3 runs to 16 residues. CDR3 in DNA: TGCAGTGCTAGCCTTGGACTAGCGGGAGTCGGAGATACACAGTATTTT. Translating it yields CSASLGLAGVGDTQYF.